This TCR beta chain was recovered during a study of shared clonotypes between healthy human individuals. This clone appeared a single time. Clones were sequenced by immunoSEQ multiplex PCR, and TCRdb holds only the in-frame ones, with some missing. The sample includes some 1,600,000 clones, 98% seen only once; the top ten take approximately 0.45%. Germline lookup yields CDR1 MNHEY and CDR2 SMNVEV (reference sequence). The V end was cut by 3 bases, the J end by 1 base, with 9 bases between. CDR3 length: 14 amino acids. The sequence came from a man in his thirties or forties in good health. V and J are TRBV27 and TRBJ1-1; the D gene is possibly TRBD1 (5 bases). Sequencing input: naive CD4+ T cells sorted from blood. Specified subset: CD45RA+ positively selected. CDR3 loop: CASSLDGANTEAFF. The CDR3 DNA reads TGTGCCAGCAGTTTGGACGGGGCGAACACTGAAGCTTTCTTT.